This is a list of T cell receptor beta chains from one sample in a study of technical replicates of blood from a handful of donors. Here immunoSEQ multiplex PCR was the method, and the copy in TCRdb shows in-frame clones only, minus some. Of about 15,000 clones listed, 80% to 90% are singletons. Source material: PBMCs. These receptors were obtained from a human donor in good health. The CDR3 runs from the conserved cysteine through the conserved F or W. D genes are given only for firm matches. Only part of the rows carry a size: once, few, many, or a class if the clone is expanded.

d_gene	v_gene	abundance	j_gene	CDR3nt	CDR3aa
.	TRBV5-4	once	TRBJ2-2	TGTGCCAGCAGCATCGAACTGACCGGGGAGCTGTTTTTT	CASSIELTGELFF
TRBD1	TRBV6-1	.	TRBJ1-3	TGTGCCAGCAGTGAGGGGAGCCGGGACAGGATTCGTGACACCATATATTTT	CASSEGSRDRIRDTIYF
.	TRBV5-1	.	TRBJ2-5	TGCGCCAGCAGCTTGGCCTCGACAGGACAAGAGACCCAGTACTTC	CASSLASTGQETQYF
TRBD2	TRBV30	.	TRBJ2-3	TGTGCCTGGACGGGAGCTAGCGGGAGGTCCGATACGCAGTATTTT	CAWTGASGRSDTQYF
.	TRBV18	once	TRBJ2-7	TGTGCCAGCTCAATAGGAGTCGGGGCCTACGAGCAGTACTTC	CASSIGVGAYEQYF
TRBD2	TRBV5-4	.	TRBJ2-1	TGTGCCAGCACGAAGGCTAGCGGGAGTGGGTACAATGAGCAGTTCTTC	CASTKASGSGYNEQFF
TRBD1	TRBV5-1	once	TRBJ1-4	TGCGCCAGCAGCCTGACAGGGGGCTCTAATGAAAAACTGTTTTTT	CASSLTGGSNEKLFF
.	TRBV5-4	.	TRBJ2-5	TGTGCCAGCAGCACCCAGTTAGCCGCCCAAGAGACCCAGTACTTC	CASSTQLAAQETQYF
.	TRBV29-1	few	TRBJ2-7	TGCAGCGTTGCAGGCGTGCCGCCTTACGAGCAGTACTTC	CSVAGVPPYEQYF
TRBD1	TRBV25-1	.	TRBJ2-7	TGTGCCAGCAGTGGGCAGGACAGGGGGACCTGGGAGCAGTACTTC	CASSGQDRGTWEQYF
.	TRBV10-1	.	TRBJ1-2	TGCGCCAGCAGCGCAGGGGCAGGGGATTATGGCTACACCTTC	CASSAGAGDYGYTF
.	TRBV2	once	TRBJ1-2	TGTGCCAGCAGAGGAGGGGAGAAAGGTGGCTACACCTTC	CASRGGEKGGYTF
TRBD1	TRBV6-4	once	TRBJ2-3	TGTGCCAGCAGCGATGGGGACAGCCGCACAGATACGCAGTATTTT	CASSDGDSRTDTQYF
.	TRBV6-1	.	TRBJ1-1	TGTGCCAGCAGTGAACAGGCACGACAGGACACTGAAGCTTTCTTT	CASSEQARQDTEAFF
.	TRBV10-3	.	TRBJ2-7	TGTGCCATCAGTTTGACACATGGCTCCTACGAGCAGTACTTC	CAISLTHGSYEQYF
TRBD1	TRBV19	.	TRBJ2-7	TGTGCCAGTAGCTCAACCCCAGGGGGCTACGAGCAGTACTTC	CASSSTPGGYEQYF
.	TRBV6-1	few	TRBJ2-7	TGTGCCAGCCCTATGTCCTACGAGCAGTACTTC	CASPMSYEQYF
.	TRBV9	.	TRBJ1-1	TGTGCCAGCAGCGCGGGACTGCCGAACACTGAAGCTTTCTTT	CASSAGLPNTEAFF
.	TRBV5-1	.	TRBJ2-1	TGCGCCAGCAGCTTGGCCGGAGGGACGCTTTACAATGAGCAGTTCTTC	CASSLAGGTLYNEQFF
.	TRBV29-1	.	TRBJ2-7	TGCAGCGTTTCACAGGCCTACGAGCAGTACTTC	CSVSQAYEQYF
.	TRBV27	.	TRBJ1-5	TGTGCCAGCAGTAGAACAGGCAATCAGCCCCAGCATTTT	CASSRTGNQPQHF
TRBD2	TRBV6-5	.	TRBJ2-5	TGTGCCAGCAGTTACGTCGGGGGGGGTGGGGAGACCCAGTACTTC	CASSYVGGGGETQYF
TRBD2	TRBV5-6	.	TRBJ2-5	TGTGCCAGCAGCGCGGGGCTAGCGGAAGAGACCCAGTACTTC	CASSAGLAEETQYF
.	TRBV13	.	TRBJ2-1	TGTGCCAGCAGCTCGCCCAGCTCCTACAATGAGCAGTTCTTC	CASSSPSSYNEQFF
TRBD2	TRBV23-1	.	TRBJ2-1	TGCGCCAGCAGTCAAAGGCGGGAGTCCTCCTACAATGAGCAGTTCTTC	CASSQRRESSYNEQFF
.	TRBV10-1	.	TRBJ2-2	TGCGCCAGCTCCGACACTAACACCGGGGAGCTGTTTTTT	CASSDTNTGELFF
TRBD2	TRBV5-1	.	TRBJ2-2	TGCGCCAGCAGCCCGGGACTAGCCGGGGAGCTGTTTTTT	CASSPGLAGELFF
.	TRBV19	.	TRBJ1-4	TGTGCCAGTAGGGGGATCGGGGGAACAACTAATGAAAAACTGTTTTTT	CASRGIGGTTNEKLFF
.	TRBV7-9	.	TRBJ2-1	TGTGCCAGCAGCCCTCTAGGCAATGAGCAGTTCTTC	CASSPLGNEQFF
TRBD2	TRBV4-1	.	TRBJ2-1	TGCGCCAGCAGCCAAGATGGTAGCGGGAGTACGTTCTTC	CASSQDGSGSTFF
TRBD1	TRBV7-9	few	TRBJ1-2	TGTGCCAGCAGCTTATCGACAGGGACTCGAGGCTACACCTTC	CASSLSTGTRGYTF